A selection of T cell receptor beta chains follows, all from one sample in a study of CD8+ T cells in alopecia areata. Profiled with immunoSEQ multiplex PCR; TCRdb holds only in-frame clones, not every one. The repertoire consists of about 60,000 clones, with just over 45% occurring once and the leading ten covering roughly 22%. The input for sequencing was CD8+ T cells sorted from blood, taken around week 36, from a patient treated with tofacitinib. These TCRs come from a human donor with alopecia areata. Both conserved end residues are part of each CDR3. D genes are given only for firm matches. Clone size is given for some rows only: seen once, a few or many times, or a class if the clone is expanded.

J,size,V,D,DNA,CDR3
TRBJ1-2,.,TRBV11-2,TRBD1,TGTGCCAGCAGCCAGTCCAACAGGGGTGGCTACACCTTC,CASSQSNRGGYTF
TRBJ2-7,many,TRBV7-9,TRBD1,TGTGCCAGCAGCTCCTGGACAGGGGGCGAGCAGTACTTC,CASSSWTGGEQYF
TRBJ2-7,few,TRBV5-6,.,TGTGCCAGCAGCGTCAGACAGGAGGCCTACGAGCAGTACTTC,CASSVRQEAYEQYF
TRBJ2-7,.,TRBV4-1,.,TGCGCCAGCGGGAGGTCCCACGAGCAGTACTTC,CASGRSHEQYF
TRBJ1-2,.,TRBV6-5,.,TGTGCCAGCAGTTACACAGGGTACCCCTATGGCTACACCTTC,CASSYTGYPYGYTF
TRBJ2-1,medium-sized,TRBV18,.,TGTGCCAGCTCTCCGGCGGGGTCTAATGAGCAGTTCTTC,CASSPAGSNEQFF
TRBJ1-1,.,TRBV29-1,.,TGCAGCGGCAGCGACGCCGGGGTATCTGAAGCTTTCTTT,CSGSDAGVSEAFF
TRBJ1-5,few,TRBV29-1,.,TGCAGCGTTGCCCCGGGCCCTAATCAGCCCCAGCATTTT,CSVAPGPNQPQHF
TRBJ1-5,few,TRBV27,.,TGTGCCAGCAGTTTGAGGAGGGTGGGACAGCCCCAGCATTTT,CASSLRRVGQPQHF
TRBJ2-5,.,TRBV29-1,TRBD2,TGCAGCGTTGAGACTAGCGGGAGAAAGACCCAGTACTTC,CSVETSGRKTQYF
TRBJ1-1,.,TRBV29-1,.,TGCAGCGCGGTTGGGAGGGTCATAAGGGGAGACACTGAAGCTTTCTTT,CSAVGRVIRGDTEAFF
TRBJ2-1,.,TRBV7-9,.,TGTGCCAGCAGCGAGGAGACCCTTTACAATGAGCAGTTCTTC,CASSEETLYNEQFF